The T cell receptor beta chain under discussion was sequenced for a study of shared clonotypes between healthy human individuals. On the study more broadly: Three CD4 naive, three CD4 memory, two CD8 naive and one CD8 memory plate were used per donor.

Repertoires were generated with immunoSEQ multiplex PCR, while TCRdb's copy carries only in-frame clones and drops some. Of nearly 750,000 clones in the sample, roughly two thirds were seen once. Study observations and caveats: Richness estimates generally favored naive over memory subsets.

The length of the CDR3 is 12 residues. The V end was cut by 5 bases, the J end by 5 bases, with 10 bases between. Germline V gene sequence: CDR1 SGHAT, CDR2 FQNNGV. This clone was seen just once. Its antigen is unknown. Sequencing was done on a sample of memory CD4+ T cells sorted from blood. Subset described: CD45RA-negative fraction. The J gene is TRBJ2-7, the V gene TRBV11-2, with a tentative D call TRBD1 (6 bases). This receptor was taken from a woman in her thirties in good health. The CDR3 sequence: CASSRNRDEQYF. In DNA, the CDR3 is TGTGCCAGCAGCCGAAACAGGGACGAGCAGTACTTC.